The clone carrying this TCR beta chain was seen repeatedly, ten times or more. Its target is unknown. There were TCR beta CDR3 regions amplified from RNA transcripts. The primer set for the first-round RT-PCR of the TCR CDR3 was HTBI. TCRdb analysed the multiplex PCR reads with MiXCR anew, one entry per CDR3 protein. The sample includes some 350,000 distinct CDR3 sequences, roughly 15% of them seen just once. The source of the sample is a study of T cells in Graves' hyperthyroidism and ophthalmopathy. Findings and limits, study-wide: Ophthalmopathy cases were set apart from stable hyperthyroidism by a 13 V-J model.

The CDR3 sequence is 13 residues long. Per the germline V gene, CDR1 is SQVTM and CDR2 is ANQGSEA. The ends were cut back, 8 bases at V and 2 bases at J, with 13 bases in the middle. Isolation of PBMCs was performed on 8 to 10 ml fresh peripheral blood. The sequenced sample was blood. The receptor's source is a woman in her sixties or seventies with Graves' ophthalmopathy. The rearrangement links TRBV29-1 to TRBJ2-1; D gene ambiguous. In nucleotides, the CDR3 is TGCAGCACGGCAGGAGTGACCTACAATGAGCAGTTCTTC. Translating gives CSTAGVTYNEQFF.